The source of this T cell receptor (beta chain) is a study of OX40 agonist ivuxolimab in advanced cancers. As for the study in general: Subjects had a mean age of around 60 years, with a range of about 23 to 90; just over 80% were male. Three patients got partial responses; one had hepatocellular carcinoma and two had cutaneous melanoma. Overall study findings and caveats: Dosing at 0.1 to 3.0 mg/kg was accompanied by clonal expansion of CD4+ and CD8+ blood T cells by week 6.

The table lists this clone with a few counts. Its target is not known. Systemic immunosuppression or a history of autoimmune disease excluded patients. Profiled with immunoSEQ multiplex PCR; TCRdb holds only in-frame clones, not every one. The table lists tens of thousands of clones, around 91% of them singletons. Germline CDR1 is SGHTA and CDR2 is FQGTGA. The CDR3 contains 13 residues. V lost 4 bases to trimming and J lost 7 bases; unmatched junction nucleotides: 2. The chain recombines TRBV7-3 with TRBJ2-2; 8 nucleotides agree with TRBD1. Material: CD4+ or CD8+ T cells sorted from blood, obtained in a trial of the OX40 agonist ivuxolimab. This clonotype was sampled from an adult with an advanced solid tumor such as melanoma, head and neck, liver or kidney cancer. The CDR3 spells CASSSGQGGELFF. The DNA of the CDR3 is TGTGCCAGCAGCTCCGGACAGGGCGGGGAGCTGTTTTTT.